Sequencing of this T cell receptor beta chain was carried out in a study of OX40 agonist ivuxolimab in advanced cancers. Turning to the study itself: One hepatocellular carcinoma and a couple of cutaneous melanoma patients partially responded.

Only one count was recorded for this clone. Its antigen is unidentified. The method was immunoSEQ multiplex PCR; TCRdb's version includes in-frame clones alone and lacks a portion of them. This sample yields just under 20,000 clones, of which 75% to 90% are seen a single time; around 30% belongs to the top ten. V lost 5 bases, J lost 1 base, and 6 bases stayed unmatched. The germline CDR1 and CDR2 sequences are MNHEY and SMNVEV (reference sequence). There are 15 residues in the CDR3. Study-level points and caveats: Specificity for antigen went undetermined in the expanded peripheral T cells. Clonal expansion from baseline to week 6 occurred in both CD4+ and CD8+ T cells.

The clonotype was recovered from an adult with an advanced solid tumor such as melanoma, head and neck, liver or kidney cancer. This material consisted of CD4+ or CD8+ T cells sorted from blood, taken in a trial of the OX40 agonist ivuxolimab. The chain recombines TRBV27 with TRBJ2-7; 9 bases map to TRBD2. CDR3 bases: TGTGCCAGCAGTCGGACTAGCGCAAATTCCTACGAGCAGTACTTC. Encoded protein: CASSRTSANSYEQYF.